This passage covers 6 T cell receptor beta chains from one sample sequenced in a study of PD-1 blockade in classical Hodgkin lymphoma. Sequencing used immunoSEQ multiplex PCR; TCRdb keeps in-frame clones, though not all of them. Here the sample spans 25,000 to 30,000 clones, roughly 70% being singletons. After autologous stem cell transplantation all patients relapsed, and prior brentuximab vedotin exposure differed between cohorts. The sequenced sample was peripheral blood mononuclear cells (PBMCs), obtained before the second cycle of nivolumab. These TCRs come from a human donor with classical Hodgkin lymphoma.

In its sample, this clone was seen a few times. The chain has TRBV2 and TRBJ2-3, with D unresolved. The V end lost 10 bases, the J end lost 5 bases, and 7 bases lay between the germline ends. The CDR3 is 10 residues long. CDR1 and CDR2 (germline): SNHLY, FYNNEI. The CDR3 reads CATSQDTQYF. CDR3 bases: TGTGCCACTAGTCAAGATACGCAGTATTTT.

The chain carries TRBV7-2 and TRBJ2-6, with D maybe TRBD1 (6 bases). The CDR3 length is 14 residues. V lost 8 bases to trimming and J lost 1 base, with 9 bases between them. CDR1 and CDR2 (germline): SGHTA, FQGNSA. The CDR3 DNA sequence: TGTGCCAGCTCAACAGGGTCTGGGGCCAACGTCCTGACTTTC. Its translation: CASSTGSGANVLTF.

This chain connects TRBV5-1 to TRBJ2-3; D remains unclear. The CDR3 covers 17 residues. From germline, CDR1 is SGHRS and CDR2 YFSETQ. With 4 bases removed from V and 2 bases from J, the gap between germline ends came to 20 bases. The CDR3 reads CASSRLLSGSPTDTQYF. In DNA, the CDR3 is TGCGCCAGCAGCCGCCTACTTAGTGGCTCGCCCACAGATACGCAGTATTTT.

The chain links TRBV28 to TRBJ1-6; D unresolved. Germline V gene data show CDR1 as MDHEN and CDR2 as SYDVKM. Trimming stripped 5 bases from V and 9 bases from J, with 14 bases between. The CDR3 spans 14 residues. The CDR3 DNA is TGTGCCAGCAGTCCGGACCGTGTCCCTTCACCCCTCCACTTT. Protein product: CASSPDRVPSPLHF. Complete variable domain (other parts from reference TRBV28 and TRBJ1-6): DVKVTQSSRYLVKRTGEKVFLECVQDMDHENMFWYRQDPGLGLRLIYFSYDVKMKEKGDIPEGYSVSREKKERFSLILESASTNQTSMYLCASSPDRVPSPLHFGNGTRLTVT.

This clone was counted a single time. V is TRBV29-1 and J is TRBJ2-7; D is unclear. The CDR3 length is 12 residues. V was shortened by 5 bases and J by 3 bases, with 11 bases between the two germline ends. Germline V gene lookup returns CDR1 SQVTM and CDR2 ANQGSEA. In nucleotides, the CDR3 is TGCAGCGTTCGTGGCTCTGACTACGAGCAGTACTTC. As protein: CSVRGSDYEQYF.

As DNA, the CDR3 is TGTGCCAGCAGCCCCCCCACCACAGATACGCAGTATTTT. Amino acids: CASSPPTTDTQYF. V gene TRBV5-5 combines with J gene TRBJ2-3, with D uncertain. The germline gives CDR1 SGHKS, CDR2 YYEKEE (reference sequence). The CDR3 length is 13 residues. V lost 4 bases, J lost 2 bases, and 8 bases lay in between.